Included here is one T cell receptor (beta chain) sequence, with context. This entry belongs to a study of blood T cell repertoires in COVID-19. Study-level information: Acute and convalescent COVID-19 specimens originated in the United States, Italy and Spain. PBMCs, B-cell-depleted T cells, or T cells provided the cDNA or gDNA that made up the material.

V was shortened by 4 bases and J by 0 bases, with 16 bases between the two germline ends. CDR1 and CDR2 from the germline V gene are SGHNT and YYREEE (reference sequence). The CDR3 contains 16 residues. In the source study's methods: Estimation of nucleated cell counts relied on the amplification of reference gene primers. The method was immunoSEQ multiplex PCR; TCRdb's version includes in-frame clones alone and lacks a portion of them. The V and J calls and the clone size are those of that table, but D and trimming were determined from the DNA. The sample shows 250,000 to 300,000 clones, around nine tenths of them seen only once.

Sequencing was done on a sample of peripheral blood. The chain couples TRBV5-4 to TRBJ1-2; no clear D. The sequence was collected from a man aged 25 to 40 with active or convalescent COVID-19. DNA of the CDR3: TGTGCCAGCAGCCCCGAGATAAAGTTAGCTAACTATGGCTACACCTTC. Encoded protein: CASSPEIKLANYGYTF.